This TCR beta chain was documented in a study of T cell responses to AZD1222 COVID-19 vaccine. Findings and limits, study-wide: It was only five to seven AZD1222 recipients who were seropositive at baseline. Spike as a whole was targeted by vaccine-associated CD4 TCRs, dominant at 160-218 and 743-854. White British donors predominated, females outnumbered males, and clonal diversity was possibly underestimated.

Only in-frame clones appear in the TCRdb table, and some are missing; sequencing was by immunoSEQ multiplex PCR. The sample gives 120,000 to 150,000 clones, 75% to 95% of which show up once; approximately 3% is in the top ten. With respect to this clone: The antigen is undetermined.

The receptor was isolated from an adult in good health. This specimen consisted of peripheral blood, obtained on day 0 of MenACWY control vaccination.

The CDR3 here is CPHPSGGTIYEQYF. The CDR3, as DNA: TGTCCTCATCCCAGCGGGGGGACGATCTACGAGCAGTACTTC. The V gene is TRBV6-5, the J gene TRBJ2-7, with 9 bases aligning to TRBD2. CDR3 length: 14 residues. CDR1 and CDR2 (germline): MNHEY, SVGAGI.